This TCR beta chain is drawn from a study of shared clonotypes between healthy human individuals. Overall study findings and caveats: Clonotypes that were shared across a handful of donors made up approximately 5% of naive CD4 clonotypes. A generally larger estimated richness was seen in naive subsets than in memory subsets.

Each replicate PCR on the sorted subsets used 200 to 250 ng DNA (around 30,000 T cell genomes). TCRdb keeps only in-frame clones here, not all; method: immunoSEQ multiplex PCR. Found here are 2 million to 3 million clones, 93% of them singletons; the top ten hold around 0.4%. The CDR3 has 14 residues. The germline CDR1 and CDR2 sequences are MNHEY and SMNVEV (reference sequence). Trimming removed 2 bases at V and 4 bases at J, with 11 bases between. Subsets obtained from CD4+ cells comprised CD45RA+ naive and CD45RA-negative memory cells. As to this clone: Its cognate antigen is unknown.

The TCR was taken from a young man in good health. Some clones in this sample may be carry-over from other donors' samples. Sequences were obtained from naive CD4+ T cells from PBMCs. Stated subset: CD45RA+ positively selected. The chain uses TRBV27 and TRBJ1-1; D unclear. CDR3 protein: CASSLAGRGTEAFF. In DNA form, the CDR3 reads TGTGCCAGCAGTTTAGCGGGTCGGGGCACTGAAGCTTTCTTT.